This T cell receptor beta chain was recorded in a study of T cell responses to AZD1222 COVID-19 vaccine. The method was immunoSEQ multiplex PCR; TCRdb's version includes in-frame clones alone and lacks a portion of them. The repertoire holds roughly 150,000 clones, with around 89% as singletons. The study, taken as a whole, reports: The reported proportion of spike-specific TCRs targeting unmutated variant regions was nearly half.

This clone was recorded once. Its antigen is unidentified. Germline V gives CDR1 MGHRA, CDR2 YSYEKL. CDR3 length equals 17 residues. V lost 1 base to trimming and J lost 2 bases, with 12 bases between them. This TCR came from an adult in good health. The chain is built from TRBV4-1 and TRBJ2-6, with no clear D. The specimen was peripheral blood, collected on day 0 of AZD1222 vaccination. The CDR3 region has the DNA TGCGCCAGCAGCCAAGCTTTCTTCAGAACTGGGGCCAACGTCCTGACTTTC. Its protein is CASSQAFFRTGANVLTF.